Listed here is a single TCR beta chain. TCRdb re-analysed the RT-PCR reads in MiXCR, keeping a single row per CDR3 protein. The data hold about 680,000 distinct CDR3 sequences, with 14% observed a single time. V was pared by 3 bases and J by 2 bases, with 13 bases between. Germline V gene lookup returns CDR1 MNHEY and CDR2 SVGEGT. The CDR3 sequence is 15 residues long. The chain recombines TRBV6-2 or TRBV6-3 with TRBJ2-5; D might be TRBD1 (6 bases). The sample was memory CD4+ T cells from blood. The source is a female donor in good health, serving as a healthy control. Here the CDR3 reads CASSYYNDRQETQYF. CDR3 in DNA: TGTGCCAGCAGTTATTACAATGACAGGCAAGAGACCCAGTACTTC.